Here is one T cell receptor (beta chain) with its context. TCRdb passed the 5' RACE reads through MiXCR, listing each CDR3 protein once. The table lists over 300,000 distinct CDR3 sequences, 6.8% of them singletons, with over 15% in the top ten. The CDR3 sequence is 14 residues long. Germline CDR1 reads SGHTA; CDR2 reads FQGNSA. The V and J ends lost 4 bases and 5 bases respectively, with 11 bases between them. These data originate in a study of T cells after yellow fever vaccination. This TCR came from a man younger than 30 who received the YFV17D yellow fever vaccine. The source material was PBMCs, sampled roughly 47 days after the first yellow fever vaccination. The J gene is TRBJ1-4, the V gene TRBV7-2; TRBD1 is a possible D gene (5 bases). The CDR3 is CASSSDGGNEKLFF. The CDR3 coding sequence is TGTGCCAGCAGCTCGGACGGGGGGAATGAAAAACTGTTTTTT.